This T cell receptor (beta chain) was sequenced in a study of cytotoxic CD8 clonotypes in ibrutinib-treated CLL. This clone was detected once. Sequencing was performed with immunoSEQ multiplex PCR; in TCRdb, only in-frame clones are kept and a portion is missing. The repertoire holds about 160,000 clones, 81% seen once, with 2% to 2.5% in the top ten. CDR1 is SGHAT, CDR2 FQNNGV, per germline. The CDR3 runs to 15 residues. Trimming pared 2 bases from V and 4 bases from J, leaving 11 bases between. The sample was PBMCs, taken after 12 months of ibrutinib treatment. The chain links TRBV11-2 to TRBJ2-2; tentative D call: TRBD1 (6 bases). The receptor comes from a human donor with chronic lymphocytic leukemia. CDR3 nucleotides: TGTGCCAGCAGCTTAACACAGGGTTCCACCGGGGAGCTGTTTTTT. As protein: CASSLTQGSTGELFF.